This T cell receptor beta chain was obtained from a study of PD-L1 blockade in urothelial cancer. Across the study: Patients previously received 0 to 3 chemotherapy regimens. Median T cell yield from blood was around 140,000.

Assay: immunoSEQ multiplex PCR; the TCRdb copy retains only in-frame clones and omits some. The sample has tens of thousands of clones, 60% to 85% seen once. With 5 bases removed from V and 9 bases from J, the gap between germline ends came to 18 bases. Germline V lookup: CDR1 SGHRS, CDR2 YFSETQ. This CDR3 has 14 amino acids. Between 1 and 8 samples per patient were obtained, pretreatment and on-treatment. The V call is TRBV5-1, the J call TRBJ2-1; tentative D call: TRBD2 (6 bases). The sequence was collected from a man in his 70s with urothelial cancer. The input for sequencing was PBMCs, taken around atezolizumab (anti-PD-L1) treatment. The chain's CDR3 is CASRGAPGTGEQFF. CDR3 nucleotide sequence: TGCGCCAGCAGAGGGGCCCCCGGGACTGGTGAGCAGTTCTTC.